This T cell receptor beta chain was observed in a study of T cell clonotyping in hematopoietic cell transplantation. Time point reported: recipient sample about 28 days before transplant, after cytoreduction. Recipients were bled about 28 days pretransplant and at posttransplant days 30, 100, 180. Study-level results: Pathologically expanded recipient clonotypes increased progressively from day 30 to day 180 as diversity fell.

TCRdb keeps only in-frame clones here, not all; method: immunoSEQ multiplex PCR. The sample includes approximately 80,000 clones, less than 96% seen only once; the top ten take roughly 1.5%. Details on this clone: As yet, its antigen is unknown.

The receptor comes from a woman aged 50 to 60 with acute myeloid leukemia. Some clones in this sample may be carry-over from other donors' samples. The source material was peripheral blood mononuclear cells, sampled before stem cell transplant.

CDR3 nucleotides: TGCGCCAGCAGCTTGCTCAGCTACTCCTACGAGCAGTACTTC. Its translation is CASSLLSYSYEQYF. This chain connects TRBV5-1 to TRBJ2-7; D is unclear. V was cut by 1 base and J by 0 bases, with 8 bases left in between. CDR1 SGHRS and CDR2 YFSETQ come from the germline V gene. This CDR3 has 14 amino acids.